The rows below give T cell receptor beta chains drawn from one sample of a study of neurological immune-mediated disorders. TCRdb ran MiXCR on the 5' RACE reads and lists one entry per CDR3 protein. The sample includes around 42,000 distinct CDR3 sequences, roughly 13% of them seen just once. Sequencing input: PBMCs. The receptors come from a man aged 25-45 years in good health. CDR3s include the opening cysteine and the closing phenylalanine or tryptophan. The order of the fields is V gene, CDR3 protein.

>TRBV28
CASSLTQGGSGYTF
>TRBV5-1
CASSLISPGPSAGTLSYNEQFF
>TRBV7-2
CASSNALLLSYNEQFF
>TRBV20-1
CSASLSRGLPPPETQYF
>TRBV7-9
CASSALQETYGYTF
>TRBV6-1
CASSEDRLAVRHGQINTGELFF
>TRBV7-6
CASSSTSGMSEQFF
>TRBV18
CASSQPVQDPYEQYF
>TRBV15
CATSRGQPNQPQHF
>TRBV14
CASSQDRSYSGANVLTF
>TRBV2
CASSALGPPNTGELFF
>TRBV9
CASSVAGGDGYTF
>TRBV29-1
CSVIYGGVSYGYTF
>TRBV10-3
CAINQEQFDNEQFF
>TRBV5-1
CASRLQSYNEQFF
>TRBV20-1
CSPVSGSSYNEQFF